This T cell receptor (beta chain) is from a study of CD8 T cells in ankylosing spondylitis (dated by TCRdb to 2016 to 2017). For the wider study: T cell receptor beta repertoires were profiled in healthy donors and ankylosing spondylitis patients so that disease-linked TCR variants could be found. Samples of peripheral blood were taken, and for ankylosing spondylitis patients, synovial fluid was collected as well. The full study cohort comprised around 25 ankylosing spondylitis patients and about a hundred healthy donors.

TCRdb shows the sequencer as Illumina HiSeq 2500. Quantitative 5'-RACE with molecular barcodes was the method used to prepare the TCR beta libraries. In the source study's methods: A new computational method based on a probabilistic model of VDJ rearrangement was used to identify disease-linked TCR variants. Through fastp at Q25 and MiXCR, TCRdb rebuilt clones from the public reads, retaining in-frame beta chains. Rows are unified per CDR3 protein, each entry keeping the most common DNA and genes. It is TCRdb's table, rather than the study itself, that gives the V and J calls and clone size. Across this sample there are about 110,000 distinct CDR3 sequences, with around 24% seen only once. More than 9% of the sample goes to the ten largest clones. Inclusive of the bounding cysteine and phenylalanine, the CDR3 is 17 residues long. The sequence is cut down to CDR3 DNA, 51 bases in frame from base 1. V is pared back by 7 bases and J by 1 base, with 20 bases lying between the germline termini.

Synovial fluid samples and blood samples obtained from the same ankylosing spondylitis patients were matched. The sample holds many counts of this clonotype. Its target antigen remains unknown. One base away there is no much larger clone; base qualities are not given. The paper as a whole reports these results and caveats: Some TCR beta motif variants had previously been reported in synovial fluid and blood of reactive arthritis patients, which suggested common disease-initiation mechanisms. Significant enrichment of the disease-linked clones was reported in matched synovial fluid samples from ankylosing spondylitis patients. A CD8+ phenotype was shown by the disease-linked clones, which were found at relatively low frequencies in peripheral blood. Blood from ankylosing spondylitis patients appeared to be characterized by a TCR beta motif made up of under ten highly homologous amino acid variants.

The sequence was obtained from a male donor with ankylosing spondylitis. The chain is assembled from TRBV12-3 or TRBV12-4 and TRBJ2-1, and possibly TRBD2, on 5 matching bases. What was sequenced was synovial fluid, either unsorted or a sorted T cell fraction (not recorded which). The nucleotide sequence is given as TGTGCCAGCACCCGAGAGTCTTTAGCGTCGTCCTACAATGAGCAGTTCTTC. Its protein is CASTRESLASSYNEQFF.